This T cell receptor beta chain was profiled in a study of T cell changes during pregnancy in multiple sclerosis. Germline V CDR1 and CDR2: SNHLY, FYNNEI. This CDR3 has 16 amino acids. Trimming cost V 8 bases and J 4 bases; bases outside gene matches: 10. Clones were read by immunoSEQ multiplex PCR, and TCRdb kept only the in-frame ones, dropping some. The table shows about 93,000 clones, with 91% occurring only once. This TCR was recovered from a female donor in good health, enrolled as a control in a pregnancy study. This chain joins TRBV2 and TRBJ2-2, with TRBD1 matching 10 bases. The source material was peripheral blood, sampled after pregnancy. CDR3 amino acids: CASGRGQGNPTGELFF. In nucleotides, the CDR3 is TGTGCCAGCGGGCGGGGACAGGGGAATCCCACCGGGGAGCTGTTTTTT.